The T cell receptor beta chain under discussion was sequenced for a study of blood T cell repertoires in COVID-19. Study summary: In each case, the material was cDNA or gDNA derived from T cells, B-cell-depleted T cells, or PBMCs.

Measured with immunoSEQ multiplex PCR; TCRdb has only the in-frame clones, and not every one. The table records approximately 77,000 clones, 80% to 90% of them present only once. Germline V gives CDR1 SEHNR, CDR2 FQNEAQ (reference sequence). The CDR3 runs to 16 residues. With 5 bases clipped from V and 8 bases from J, the junction kept 9 bases outside the gene matches. The chain employs TRBV7-9 and TRBJ2-1; TRBD2 matches 13 bases. This sequence originates from a man aged 50 or older with active COVID-19. Sequences were obtained from peripheral blood. The CDR3 is CASSPTGTSGVYEQFF. CDR3 nucleotide sequence: TGTGCCAGCAGCCCAACCGGGACTAGCGGGGTCTATGAGCAGTTCTTC.